The sequence of this T cell receptor (beta chain) was determined in a study of control samples from healthy donors and cancer patients. Repertoires were generated with immunoSEQ multiplex PCR, while TCRdb's copy carries only in-frame clones and drops some. The sample carries approximately 140,000 clones, less than 90% recorded once. The receptor's source is a woman younger than 45 in good health. What was sequenced was blood.

As DNA, the CDR3 is TGTGCCACCAGCAGAGGGCTAGCTGCAGATACGCAGTATTTT. Amino acid sequence: CATSRGLAADTQYF. The rearrangement joins TRBV15 to TRBJ2-3; tentative D call: TRBD2 (5 bases). The CDR3 loop spans 14 amino acids. Germline values: CDR1 LNHNV, CDR2 YYDKDF (reference sequence). V was pared by 1 base and J by 4 bases, with 9 bases between.